These 31 T cell receptor beta chains originate from one sample sequenced in a study of T cells in tumors after PD-1 blockade. The assay was immunoSEQ multiplex PCR, and TCRdb's table has in-frame clones only and misses some. This table holds roughly 47,000 clones, 75% to 85% found once. The material sequenced was PBMCs, taken before anti-PD-1 treatment. The receptors shown here come from a human donor with basal cell carcinoma.

This chain links TRBV2 with TRBJ1-1; tentatively, D is TRBD1 (6 bases). The CDR3 is 13 residues long. Looked up from germline, CDR1 is SNHLY and CDR2 is FYNNEI. Between the trimmed V and J ends, which lost 4 bases and 12 bases, there was a span of 18 bases. Here the CDR3 DNA reads TGTGCCAGCAGTGGTTCTTTGGGGGGGCTACCTTTCTTT. Translating gives CASSGSLGGLPFF.

This clone was detected only a few times. The J gene is TRBJ1-1, the V gene TRBV7-9; 9 bases line up with TRBD1. The CDR3 covers 13 residues. Germline lookup yields CDR1 SEHNR and CDR2 FQNEAQ (reference sequence). J lost 11 bases, V lost 5 bases, and 9 bases had no gene match. This CDR3 reads CASSIGQGRVAFF. CDR3 DNA: TGTGCCAGCAGCATTGGACAGGGGAGGGTGGCTTTCTTT.

This clone was observed at least ten times. The V call is TRBV7-3, the J call TRBJ2-2; D uncertain. V lost 2 bases and J 6 bases, leaving 4 bases between the germline ends. Germline V gene sequence: CDR1 SGHTA, CDR2 FQGTGA. This CDR3 spans 12 amino acids. The CDR3 DNA follows: TGTGCCAGCAGCTTAGGGCCCGGGGAGCTGTTTTTT. Translated, it gives CASSLGPGELFF.

The chain employs TRBV27 and TRBJ2-7, with unresolved D. The CDR3 has 13 residues. Germline values: CDR1 MNHEY, CDR2 SMNVEV (reference sequence). Trimming took 1 base from V and 0 from J, leaving 4 bases between them. CDR3 nucleotides: TGTGCCAGCAGTTTATTGCACTCCTACGAGCAGTACTTC. This codes for CASSLLHSYEQYF.

The rearrangement joins TRBV27 to TRBJ2-6, with 9 bases lining up with TRBD1. Germline-derived CDR1 and CDR2 are MNHEY and SMNVEV (reference sequence). This CDR3 region has 16 residues. The ends lost 7 bases at V and 3 bases at J; junction bases unmatched: 7. CDR3 amino acids: CASTRTGVDGANVLTF. CDR3 bases: TGTGCCAGCACGAGGACAGGGGTAGATGGGGCCAACGTCCTGACTTTC.

The chain couples TRBV6-1 to TRBJ1-5; D remains ambiguous. This CDR3 is built from 15 residues. Trimming took 3 bases from V and 9 from J, leaving 18 bases between them. Germline V gene lookup returns CDR1 MNHNS and CDR2 SASEGT. CDR3: CASSEISLRTLPQHF. The CDR3 coding sequence is TGTGCCAGCAGTGAGATCAGCCTAAGGACGTTGCCCCAGCATTTT.

This clone appeared a few times. The chain joins TRBV28 to TRBJ1-5; maybe TRBD1 (5 bases). The CDR3 sequence is 16 residues long. V was pared by 2 bases and J by 4 bases, with 15 bases between. Germline-derived CDR1 and CDR2 are MDHEN and SYDVKM. The DNA of the CDR3 is TGTGCCAGCAGTTTAGACGACAGTGACCCGAATCAGCCCCAGCATTTT. The encoded protein is CASSLDDSDPNQPQHF.

The chain combines TRBV6-2 or TRBV6-3 with TRBJ1-5; possibly TRBD1 for D (5 bases). Germline V gene data show CDR1 as MNHEY and CDR2 as SVGEGT. The V and J ends lost 6 bases and 3 bases respectively, with 12 bases between them. The CDR3 spans 14 residues. The CDR3 protein is CASSRDGFNQPQHF. In DNA form, the CDR3 reads TGTGCCAGCAGCCGGGACGGGTTCAATCAGCCCCAGCATTTT.

This clone has a handful of counts. This chain connects TRBV3-1 (or the pseudogene TRBV3-2) to TRBJ1-2, with D hard to call. This CDR3 spans 12 amino acids. The germline V gene has CDR1 LGHDT and CDR2 YNNKEL (reference sequence). V was cut by 0 bases and J by 10 bases, with 9 bases left in between. The CDR3 nucleotides are TGTGCCAGCAGCCAAGATTTGGCCCACTACACCTTC. Its translation is CASSQDLAHYTF.

The rearrangement links TRBV12-3 or TRBV12-4 to TRBJ1-1; D might be TRBD1 (6 bases). The CDR3 length is 12 residues. Trimming shortened V by 5 bases and J by 8 bases, and 12 bases separated the two germline ends. CDR3 residues: CASSVGTREAFF. The CDR3 DNA follows: TGTGCCAGCAGTGTCGGGACAAGAGAAGCTTTCTTT.

The genes are TRBV5-1 and TRBJ2-2, with D hard to call. V was shortened by 0 bases and J by 4 bases, with 7 bases between the two germline ends. Germline values: CDR1 SGHRS, CDR2 YFSETQ. The CDR3 covers 14 residues. CDR3 nucleotides: TGCGCCAGCAGCTTGGTGGGCACCACCGGGGAGCTGTTTTTT. The encoded protein is CASSLVGTTGELFF.

Here the CDR3 reads CASSSDSYGYTF. DNA for the CDR3: TGTGCCAGCAGCTCAGACAGCTATGGCTACACCTTC. The rearrangement uses TRBV5-5 and TRBJ1-2; D might be TRBD1 (5 bases). Trimming removed 3 bases from V and 4 bases from J, with 7 bases in between. There are 12 residues in the CDR3. The germline CDR1 and CDR2 sequences are SGHKS and YYEKEE (reference sequence).

The chain joins TRBV19 to TRBJ2-5; 7 bases map to TRBD2. CDR1 and CDR2 (germline): LNHDA, SQIVND (reference sequence). V was clipped by 5 bases and J by 5 bases; unmatched bases: 5. The CDR3 has 13 residues. CDR3 region: CASSAGASETQYF. CDR3 nucleotides: TGTGCCAGTAGTGCGGGAGCCTCCGAGACCCAGTACTTC.

This sequence joins TRBV9 and TRBJ2-2; TRBD1 matches 8 bases. Germline assignment: CDR1 SGDLS and CDR2 YYNGEE. V shed 4 bases and J 5 bases; nucleotides not matched to a gene: 7. The CDR3 is 15 residues long. CDR3 residues: CASSPRTGWTGELFF. CDR3 in DNA: TGTGCCAGCAGCCCCCGGACAGGGTGGACCGGGGAGCTGTTTTTT.

V usage is TRBV18 and J usage is TRBJ1-1; a weak D match, TRBD1 (6 bases). CDR3 length: 14 residues. Germline CDR1 and CDR2: KGHSH and LQKENI. V was cut by 5 bases and J by 3 bases, with 13 bases left in between. The CDR3 loop is CASSSRGGDTEAFF. CDR3 nucleotides: TGTGCCAGCTCATCCAGGGGCGGGGACACTGAAGCTTTCTTT.

This chain joins TRBV24-1 and TRBJ1-1; no clear D. V was cut by 3 bases and J by 6 bases, with 10 bases left in between. CDR1 and CDR2 (germline): KGHDR, SFDVKD. The CDR3 totals 13 residues. The CDR3 is CATSDRMSAEAFF. CDR3 DNA sequence: TGTGCCACCAGTGATAGGATGAGCGCTGAAGCTTTCTTT.

This chain connects TRBV7-3 to TRBJ2-1, with a weak D call TRBD1 (6 bases). V was trimmed by 1 base and J by 6 bases, leaving 13 bases between them. Germline CDR1 is SGHTA and CDR2 is FQGTGA. CDR3 length equals 15 residues. In DNA form, the CDR3 reads TGTGCCAGCAGCTTAAACGGCAGGGGAATCAATGAGCAGTTCTTC. It is translated as CASSLNGRGINEQFF.

The chain is built from TRBV28 and TRBJ1-3, with 7 nucleotides matching TRBD1. Germline V gene data show CDR1 as MDHEN and CDR2 as SYDVKM. J was trimmed by 3 bases and V by 5 bases; bases with no gene match: 4. There are 14 residues in the CDR3. CDR3 region: CASSPRDSGNTIYF. The CDR3 nucleotides read TGTGCCAGCAGTCCAAGGGACAGTGGAAACACCATATATTTT. The whole variable domain, filled in from reference TRBV28 and TRBJ1-3, reads DVKVTQSSRYLVKRTGEKVFLECVQDMDHENMFWYRQDPGLGLRLIYFSYDVKMKEKGDIPEGYSVSREKKERFSLILESASTNQTSMYLCASSPRDSGNTIYFGEGSWLTVV.

The chain uses TRBV19 and TRBJ1-3; D remains unclear. The CDR3 covers 14 residues. CDR1 and CDR2 (germline): LNHDA, SQIVND (reference sequence). The V and J ends lost 6 bases and 4 bases respectively, with 13 bases between them. This CDR3 reads CASSGGEAGNTIYF. In nucleotides, the CDR3 is TGTGCCAGTAGCGGCGGGGAAGCCGGAAACACCATATATTTT.

This chain links TRBV3-1 (or the pseudogene TRBV3-2) with TRBJ1-5; maybe TRBD1 (6 bases). Germline CDR1 reads LGHDT; CDR2 reads YNNKEL (reference sequence). The CDR3 covers 16 residues. V was pared by 4 bases and J by 0 bases, with 13 bases between. CDR3 nucleotide sequence: TGTGCCAGCAGCCGAACGTGGACAGCTAGCAATCAGCCCCAGCATTTT. As protein: CASSRTWTASNQPQHF.

This clone was observed a single time. J is TRBJ1-5 and V is TRBV6-1; unclear D gene. Germline CDR1 is MNHNS and CDR2 is SASEGT. The CDR3 runs 14 residues. The V end was cut by 2 bases, the J end by 3 bases, with 8 bases between. CDR3 nucleotides: TGTGCCAGCAGTGAAAAGTTTTACAATCAGCCCCAGCATTTT. This translates into CASSEKFYNQPQHF.

V and J are TRBV5-1 and TRBJ1-1, with D tentatively TRBD1 (5 bases). This CDR3 has 16 amino acids. V gave up 0 bases and J gave up 0 bases, with 12 bases separating them. CDR1 is SGHRS and CDR2 is YFSETQ in the germline V gene. The CDR3 sequence is CASSLEGQTMNTEAFF. CDR3 DNA: TGCGCCAGCAGCTTGGAGGGGCAGACAATGAACACTGAAGCTTTCTTT.

The CDR3: CASTLRGRNGYTF. CDR3 nucleotides: TGTGCCAGCACCCTGAGAGGGAGGAATGGCTACACCTTC. The rearrangement uses TRBV28 and TRBJ1-2; unclear D gene. Germline V lookup: CDR1 MDHEN, CDR2 SYDVKM. Trimming shortened V by 7 bases and J by 6 bases, and 15 bases separated the two germline ends. The CDR3 contains 13 residues.

The chain uses TRBV2 and TRBJ1-5; D is uncertain. V shed 2 bases and J shed 2 bases, with 10 bases lying between them. The CDR3 runs to 15 residues. Germline V gene data show CDR1 as SNHLY and CDR2 as FYNNEI. CDR3 protein: CASSETVQGNQPQHF. For the CDR3, the DNA is TGTGCCAGCAGTGAAACAGTTCAGGGCAATCAGCCCCAGCATTTT. Full variable domain (remainder filled in from reference TRBV2 and TRBJ1-5): EPEVTQTPSHQVTQMGQEVILRCVPISNHLYFYWYRQILGQKVEFLVSFYNNEISEKSEIFDDQFSVERPDGSNFTLKIRSTKLEDSAMYFCASSETVQGNQPQHFGDGTRLSIL.

The rearrangement links TRBV3-1 (or the pseudogene TRBV3-2) to TRBJ2-5, with no clear D. CDR3 length equals 11 residues. The V end was cut by 0 bases, the J end by 7 bases, with 3 bases between. The germline gives CDR1 LGHDT, CDR2 YNNKEL (reference sequence). CDR3 sequence: CASSQDATQYF. The CDR3 DNA is TGTGCCAGCAGCCAAGATGCGACCCAGTACTTC.

V usage is TRBV5-6 and J usage is TRBJ2-3, with TRBD2 identical over 8 bases. This CDR3 has 15 residues. Germline V gene sequence: CDR1 SGHDT, CDR2 YYEEEE. V was pared by 4 bases and J by 5 bases, with 9 bases of the junction left unmatched. The chain's CDR3 is CASSPSPGGLDTQYF. The DNA of the CDR3 is TGTGCCAGCAGCCCAAGTCCGGGGGGGTTAGATACGCAGTATTTT.

Concerning this clone itself: A read error may account for a junction end that differs from germline. This chain uses TRBV28 with TRBJ2-1; 8 bases are a match to TRBD2. The CDR3 totals 10 residues. Germline V gene lookup returns CDR1 MDHEN and CDR2 SYDVKM. CDR3 in amino acids: CASRREGEIF. For the CDR3, the DNA is TGTGCCAGCAGACGGGAGGGCGAGATCTTC.

The chain carries TRBV16 and TRBJ1-2; TRBD1 is a possible D gene (5 bases). With 0 bases removed from V and 4 bases from J, the gap between germline ends came to 9 bases. This CDR3 is 14 amino acids long. Germline assignment: CDR1 KGHSY and CDR2 FQNENV. The CDR3 loop reads CASSQSDTPYGYTF. The CDR3 coding sequence is TGTGCCAGCAGCCAATCGGACACTCCCTATGGCTACACCTTC.

The chain couples TRBV12-3 or TRBV12-4 to TRBJ1-2; D not certain. The V and J ends lost 5 bases and 6 bases respectively, with 10 bases between them. The CDR3 spans 12 residues. The CDR3 loop is CASSRTSNGYTF. The CDR3 DNA follows: TGTGCCAGCAGTCGGACGTCCAATGGCTACACCTTC.

The V call is TRBV4-1, the J call TRBJ2-3; 8 nucleotides match TRBD1. V was clipped by 4 bases and J by 4 bases; unmatched bases: 19. The germline gives CDR1 MGHRA, CDR2 YSYEKL. The CDR3 consists of 19 residues. CDR3 DNA sequence: TGCGCCAGCAGCCCCCGCGGACAGGGCTCGTCCCTCTACCCAGATACGCAGTATTTT. Translation gives CASSPRGQGSSLYPDTQYF.

This clone was counted only a few times. This chain links TRBV14 with TRBJ1-6, with D hard to call. The CDR3 runs 13 residues. Deletions cut 6 bases from V and 0 bases from J, with 3 bases between. Germline CDR1 is SGHDN and CDR2 is FVKESK. In DNA form, the CDR3 reads TGTGCCAGCAGGCCCTCCTATAATTCACCCCTCCACTTT. Translated, it gives CASRPSYNSPLHF. The variable domain in full, completed from reference TRBV14 and TRBJ1-6, reads EAGVTQFPSHSVIEKGQTVTLRCDPISGHDNLYWYRRVMGKEIKFLLHFVKESKQDESGMPNNRFLAERTGGTYSTLKVQPAELEDSGVYFCASRPSYNSPLHFGNGTRLTVT.